The present T cell receptor (beta chain) was sequenced within a study of control samples from healthy donors and cancer patients (dated by TCRdb to the early 2020s). Remarks on this clone: This receptor's antigen is unknown. Nothing much larger sits one base from this clone, and base qualities are not available.

Libraries were constructed by the immunoSEQ multiplex PCR assay. TCRdb limited this immuneACCESS table to in-frame rearrangements with V and J called. A share of clones is missing; checked studies link under half to unresolved V genes, and the rest is unexplained. The sample profile shows tens of thousands of clones; more than 70% of them were found once. Roughly 10% of the sample is held by the ten biggest clonotypes. The cysteine opens and the phenylalanine closes a CDR3 of 14 amino acids. The read is trimmed to its CDR3 DNA, 42 bases read in frame from base 1. V is pared back by 1 base and J by 7 bases, with 13 bases lying between the germline termini. In the germline V gene, CDR1 corresponds to SGHTA and CDR2 to FQGNSA.

The sequenced sample consisted of PBMCs. The source of this sequence is a woman aged 55-70 years with lung cancer. This chain joins TRBV7-2 to TRBJ2-5; the D gene is perhaps TRBD1, from 5 matching bases. This receptor carries the CDR3 CASSLEGVWGTQYF. The nucleotides are TGTGCCAGCAGCTTAGAAGGGGTTTGGGGGACCCAGTACTTC.